The 28 T cell receptor beta chains reported below all come from one sample, sequenced in a study of blood T cell repertoires in COVID-19. The repertoire was sequenced with immunoSEQ multiplex PCR; TCRdb's copy has only in-frame clones and lacks some. The repertoire includes roughly 200,000 clones, over 80% of them detected once, and 3% to 3.5% sits in the top ten. Sequenced material: PBMCs or T cells enriched from blood (not recorded which). Receptor source: a woman aged 30 to 39 who had been exposed to COVID-19.

The CDR3 sequence: CASSESSVVTGNTIYF. The CDR3 nucleotides are TGCGCCAGCAGTGAATCCTCGGTGGTTACTGGAAACACCATATATTTT. The rearrangement joins TRBV10-1 to TRBJ1-3; D uncertain. V was pared by 3 bases and J by 2 bases, with 14 bases between. This CDR3 is 16 amino acids long. Germline assignment: CDR1 WNHNN and CDR2 SYGVQD (reference sequence).

The chain joins TRBV6-2 or TRBV6-3 to TRBJ2-5, with no clear D. Looked up from germline, CDR1 is MNHEY and CDR2 is SVGEGT. The CDR3 length is 14 residues. V lost 0 bases to trimming and J lost 7 bases, with 12 bases between them. CDR3 nucleotides: TGTGCCAGCAGTTACTCGACCAGGCCTGGGACCCAGTACTTC. It specifies CASSYSTRPGTQYF.

The gene calls are TRBV18 and TRBJ1-5; 8 bases map to TRBD1. This CDR3 comprises 14 residues. In germline, CDR1 is KGHSH, CDR2 LQKENI. V gave up 2 bases and J gave up 4 bases; unmatched junction bases: 1. DNA of the CDR3: TGTGCCAGCTCACCAGACAGGGGAAATCAGCCCCAGCATTTT. Its protein product is CASSPDRGNQPQHF.

The rearrangement joins TRBV5-1 to TRBJ2-2, with a weak D call TRBD2 (5 bases). CDR1 is SGHRS and CDR2 is YFSETQ in the germline V gene. V dropped 4 bases and J dropped 4 bases, with 14 bases sitting between them. CDR3 size: 15 residues. The CDR3 nucleotides read TGCGCCAGCAGCCCGGACTTTGTGAGCACCGGGGAGCTGTTTTTT. As protein: CASSPDFVSTGELFF.

This clone was observed once. The chain joins TRBV5-1 to TRBJ1-4, with TRBD1 matching over 12 bases. The CDR3 loop spans 17 amino acids. V lost 1 base and J lost 8; bases outside the gene matches: 9. Looked up from germline, CDR1 is SGHRS and CDR2 is YFSETQ. CDR3 DNA sequence: TGCGCCAGCAGCTTGATAGGGACAGGGGGCGCCGGGGAAAAACTGTTTTTT. Protein product: CASSLIGTGGAGEKLFF.

The J gene is TRBJ1-2, the V gene TRBV5-4; 11 nucleotides agree with TRBD1. V gave up 2 bases and J gave up 3 bases; unmatched junction bases: 3. CDR3 length: 15 residues. Germline V gene sequence: CDR1 SGHNT, CDR2 YYREEE (reference sequence). CDR3 DNA: TGTGCCAGCAGCTTTGGGACAGGGGGGGACTATGGCTACACCTTC. Translation: CASSFGTGGDYGYTF.

The V and J genes are TRBV15 and TRBJ1-2; the match to TRBD1 covers 8 bases. In germline, CDR1 is LNHNV, CDR2 YYDKDF (reference sequence). The CDR3 covers 16 residues. With 0 bases clipped from V and 8 bases from J, the junction kept 11 bases outside the gene matches. CDR3 region: CATSRDKGQVLDGYTF. DNA of the CDR3: TGTGCCACCAGCAGAGACAAGGGACAGGTTTTAGACGGCTACACCTTC. The full variable domain, in which reference TRBV15 and TRBJ1-2 provide the parts outside the CDR3, is DAMVIQNPRYQVTQFGKPVTLSCSQTLNHNVMYWYQQKSSQAPKLLFHYYDKDFNNEADTPDNFQSRRPNTSFCFLDIRSPGLGDTAMYLCATSRDKGQVLDGYTFGSGTRLTVV.

The CDR3 DNA reads TGTGCCAGCAGCCTGGACAGGGGGAACAATGAGCAGTTCTTC. Encoded protein: CASSLDRGNNEQFF. The V gene is TRBV5-4, the J gene TRBJ2-1, with TRBD1 matching 10 bases. V dropped 4 bases and J dropped 5; count of bases not matched to a gene: 3. CDR1 is SGHNT, CDR2 YYREEE, per germline (reference sequence). This CDR3 has 14 residues.

The V and J genes are TRBV5-1 and TRBJ2-7, with 7 bases matching TRBD1. Germline V gives CDR1 SGHRS, CDR2 YFSETQ. The junction had 11 bases not matched to a gene; V was cut back by 7 bases and J by 1 base. The CDR3 is made up of 15 amino acids. In nucleotides, the CDR3 is TGCGCCAGCGTAAAGGGACAGAAGCGGTCCTACGAGCAGTACTTC. Its protein is CASVKGQKRSYEQYF.

The V and J genes are TRBV4-1 and TRBJ1-6; 7 nucleotides align to TRBD1. The length of the CDR3 is 18 residues. Per germline, CDR1 MGHRA and CDR2 YSYEKL. V was clipped by 3 bases and J by 6 bases; unmatched bases: 14. This CDR3 reads CASSHTKTGNLFNSPLHF. Written as DNA, the CDR3 is TGCGCCAGCAGCCACACTAAGACAGGGAACTTATTTAATTCACCCCTCCACTTT.

This clone was picked up a small number of times. This sequence joins TRBV5-8 and TRBJ1-2; no clear D. There are 13 residues in the CDR3. Germline CDR1 is SGHTS and CDR2 is YDEGEE. The germline V and J ends were trimmed by 3 bases and 5 bases, with 11 bases remaining between them. This CDR3 is CASSSIEEYGYTF. Written as DNA, the CDR3 is TGTGCCAGCAGCTCCATAGAGGAGTATGGCTACACCTTC.

The chain combines TRBV7-9 with TRBJ2-1; possible D gene TRBD2, 7 bases. V dropped 8 bases and J dropped 1 base, with 24 bases sitting between them. Per the germline V gene, CDR1 is SEHNR and CDR2 is FQNEAQ (reference sequence). The CDR3 spans 18 residues. The CDR3 bases are TGTGCCAGCCCTCCTGGGCTGGGACGGGGGGCATCCTACAATGAGCAGTTCTTC. It is translated as CASPPGLGRGASYNEQFF.

The chain couples TRBV18 to TRBJ1-5; D gene ambiguous. Trimming left V 2 bases short and J 3 bases short, with 8 bases between. In germline, CDR1 is KGHSH, CDR2 LQKENI. This CDR3 comprises 14 residues. The CDR3 DNA reads as TGTGCCAGCTCACCAGGAGGGAACAATCAGCCCCAGCATTTT. This gives the protein CASSPGGNNQPQHF.

This clone turned up a few times. This chain connects TRBV11-2 to TRBJ2-1; D not resolved. V dropped 5 bases and J dropped 1 base, with 9 bases sitting between them. The V gene's germline CDR1 is SGHAT and CDR2 FQNNGV. The CDR3 is made up of 14 amino acids. DNA of the CDR3: TGTGCCAGCAGCCCTCCCCGGTCCTACAATGAGCAGTTCTTC. This translates into CASSPPRSYNEQFF. Using reference TRBV11-2 and TRBJ2-1 for the parts outside the CDR3, the full variable domain is EAGVAQSPRYKIIEKRQSVAFWCNPISGHATLYWYQQILGQGPKLLIQFQNNGVVDDSQLPKDRFSAERLKGVDSTLKIQPAKLEDSAVYLCASSPPRSYNEQFFGPGTRLTVL.

J is TRBJ1-1 and V is TRBV2; D is unresolved. CDR1 and CDR2 from the germline V gene are SNHLY and FYNNEI. The CDR3 is 10 amino acids. With 3 bases removed from V and 9 bases from J, the gap between germline ends came to 5 bases. The CDR3 region is CASSDSQAFF. The CDR3 nucleotides read TGTGCCAGCAGTGACTCCCAAGCTTTCTTT.

The rearrangement links TRBV5-1 to TRBJ2-4, with a weak D call TRBD1 (6 bases). Germline V gene sequence: CDR1 SGHRS, CDR2 YFSETQ. Trimming left V 5 bases short and J 9 bases short, with 24 bases between. This CDR3 has 16 amino acids. The CDR3 is CASSPSGTLQGGIQYF. The DNA for the CDR3 is TGCGCCAGCAGTCCATCCGGGACCCTGCAAGGGGGCATTCAGTACTTC.

The chain joins TRBV11-3 to TRBJ2-1; 8 bases agree with TRBD1. Trimming took 5 bases from V and 0 from J; bases not matched to a gene: 3. In germline, CDR1 is SGHNT, CDR2 YENEEA. This CDR3 is built from 15 residues. The CDR3 sequence is CASSTGGLSYNEQFF. CDR3 DNA: TGTGCCAGCAGCACAGGGGGACTCTCCTACAATGAGCAGTTCTTC. The whole variable domain, filled in from reference TRBV11-3 and TRBJ2-1, reads EAGVVQSPRYKIIEKKQPVAFWCNPISGHNTLYWYLQNLGQGPELLIRYENEEAVDDSQLPKDRFSAERLKGVDSTLKIQPAELGDSAVYLCASSTGGLSYNEQFFGPGTRLTVL.

CDR3 region: CASNKGGGSYNEQFF. CDR3 in DNA: TGTGCCAGTAATAAGGGCGGGGGCTCCTACAATGAGCAGTTCTTC. V gene TRBV27 combines with J gene TRBJ2-1; 7 nucleotides agree with TRBD2. CDR3 size: 15 residues. V was clipped by 9 bases and J by 0 bases; unmatched bases: 8. Germline V gene lookup returns CDR1 MNHEY and CDR2 SMNVEV (reference sequence).

The chain uses TRBV5-1 and TRBJ1-1; no clear D gene. There are 12 residues in the CDR3. CDR1 is SGHRS, CDR2 YFSETQ, per germline. Trimming removed 3 bases from V and 6 bases from J, with 9 bases in between. CDR3 bases: TGCGCCAGCAGCTCAACAGCTTCTGAAGCTTTCTTT. Translated, it gives CASSSTASEAFF.

The genes are TRBV7-2 and TRBJ1-2; 9 bases match TRBD1. After removal of 5 bases from V and 4 bases from J, the junction contained 8 bases not matched to a gene. The CDR3 runs to 15 residues. Germline-derived CDR1 and CDR2 are SGHTA and FQGNSA. The CDR3, as DNA: TGTGCCAGCAGCCTCTCGGGACAGGGAAGCTATGGCTACACCTTC. This encodes CASSLSGQGSYGYTF.

The J gene is TRBJ1-1, the V gene TRBV5-1; possible D gene TRBD1, 5 bases. CDR1 is SGHRS and CDR2 is YFSETQ in the germline V gene. V was shortened by 4 bases and J by 1 base, with 11 bases between the two germline ends. There are 14 residues in the CDR3. Written as DNA, the CDR3 is TGCGCCAGCAGCCAGACAGCCGCGAACACTGAAGCTTTCTTT. Residues: CASSQTAANTEAFF.

V gene TRBV6-5 combines with J gene TRBJ1-5; weak D call: TRBD1 (5 bases). The V gene lost 5 bases and the J gene lost 6 bases, with 17 bases spanning the gap. The CDR3 covers 15 residues. From germline, CDR1 is MNHEY and CDR2 SVGAGI. CDR3 nucleotides: TGTGCCAGCAGTACGCGGACCACAGGTGGTCAGCCCCAGCATTTT. Its translation is CASSTRTTGGQPQHF.

The chain has TRBV7-2 and TRBJ1-2; tentative D call: TRBD1 (6 bases). The germline V gene encodes CDR1 SGHTA and CDR2 FQGNSA. This CDR3 contains 14 residues. The ends were cut back, 3 bases at V and 12 bases at J, with 20 bases in the middle. Written as DNA, the CDR3 is TGTGCCAGCAGCTTTACCCCGGCGCAGGGGACCGACACCTTC. This codes for CASSFTPAQGTDTF.

V and J are TRBV5-6 and TRBJ1-1; D is perhaps TRBD1 (5 bases). The germline CDR1 and CDR2 sequences are SGHDT and YYEEEE. This CDR3 region has 12 residues. Trimming stripped 2 bases from V and 3 bases from J, with 5 bases between. This CDR3 reads CASSLGDTEAFF. Written as DNA, the CDR3 is TGTGCCAGCAGCTTAGGGGACACTGAAGCTTTCTTT.

V usage is TRBV6-2 or TRBV6-3 and J usage is TRBJ2-7; D gene unclear. The germline V gene encodes CDR1 MNHEY and CDR2 SVGEGT. This CDR3 is built from 14 residues. Trimming pared 2 bases from V and 0 bases from J, leaving 8 bases between. CDR3 sequence (DNA): TGTGCCAGCAGTTACGGGCCCAACTCCTACGAGCAGTACTTC. It is translated as CASSYGPNSYEQYF.

This sequence joins TRBV3-1 (or the pseudogene TRBV3-2) and TRBJ2-5; 8 bases are a match to TRBD2. Losses at the gene ends were 1 base for V and 2 bases for J; bases not matched to a gene: 6. The V gene's germline CDR1 is LGHDT and CDR2 YNNKEL (reference sequence). The CDR3 is 16 amino acids. The CDR3 here is CASSQGTSGRQETQYF. CDR3 in DNA: TGTGCCAGCAGCCAAGGAACTAGCGGACGACAAGAGACCCAGTACTTC.

The rearrangement links TRBV14 to TRBJ1-1, with no clear D. Trimming shortened V by 1 base and J by 7 bases, and 7 bases separated the two germline ends. The CDR3 runs 12 residues. Germline CDR1 SGHDN, CDR2 FVKESK. CDR3 nucleotide sequence: TGTGCCAGCAGCCAAGTAGCCGGTGAAGCTTTCTTT. It specifies CASSQVAGEAFF.

In this sample, this clone turned up a few times. The CDR3, as DNA: TGTGCCAGCAGCTTATGGGCCCAGGGAACTAATGAAAAACTGTTTTTT. Its translation is CASSLWAQGTNEKLFF. This rearrangement joins TRBV7-9 to TRBJ1-4, with TRBD1 as a possible D gene (5 bases). Germline CDR1 and CDR2: SEHNR and FQNEAQ (reference sequence). The CDR3 sequence is 16 residues long. The V and J ends lost 2 bases and 1 base respectively, with 11 bases between them.